A single sample gave rise to the 26 T cell receptor beta chains below, sequenced in a study of T cells in Graves' hyperthyroidism and ophthalmopathy. TCR beta CDR3 region amplification was performed from RNA transcripts. The TCR CDR3 was amplified in a first-round RT-PCR using the HTBI primer set. One entry per CDR3 protein, called by TCRdb with MiXCR from the multiplex PCR reads. The sample shows 490,000 or so distinct CDR3 sequences, 20% to 25% of them seen only once. The material sequenced was blood. These receptors all stem from a woman in her 70s with Graves' ophthalmopathy.

This clonotype was detected only a few times. This chain joins TRBV19 and TRBJ1-5; 10 bases are shared with TRBD1. Germline CDR1 is LNHDA and CDR2 is SQIVND (reference sequence). The CDR3 consists of 16 residues. J lost 2 bases, V lost 6 bases, and 7 bases had no gene match. The DNA for the CDR3 is TGTGCCAGTAGGACCCGGGACAGGGGCGGCAATCAGCCCCAGCATTTT. This sequence encodes CASRTRDRGGNQPQHF.

This clonotype was detected ten times or more. The rearrangement uses TRBV28 and TRBJ1-1; TRBD1 matches at 9 bases. The CDR3 runs 14 residues. J gave up 4 bases and V 3 bases, and 3 bases lay outside the gene matches. Germline CDR1 MDHEN, CDR2 SYDVKM. The DNA for the CDR3 is TGTGCCAGCAGTTTTCGGACAGGGGTCACTGAAGCTTTCTTT. Protein product: CASSFRTGVTEAFF.

The rearrangement links TRBV19 to TRBJ1-6; maybe TRBD1 (6 bases). The CDR3 contains 15 residues. Trimming pared 4 bases from V and 10 bases from J, leaving 17 bases between. Germline V CDR1 and CDR2: LNHDA, SQIVND (reference sequence). In DNA form, the CDR3 reads TGTGCCAGTAGTACCATCCGGGACAATCTGTCACCCCTCCACTTT. It is translated as CASSTIRDNLSPLHF.

This clonotype has only a few counts. The rearrangement joins TRBV20-1 to TRBJ2-3; tentative D call: TRBD2 (6 bases). Germline V gives CDR1 DFQATT, CDR2 SNEGSKA (reference sequence). The CDR3 has 14 residues. The germline V and J ends were trimmed by 5 bases and 0 bases, with 12 bases remaining between them. In DNA form, the CDR3 reads TGCAGTGCTTGTAGCGGCCCAAGCACAGATACGCAGTATTTT. It codes for CSACSGPSTDTQYF.

This clonotype has more than one count but fewer than ten. A much larger clone lies a single base off, so this may be a read error. The V call is TRBV7-8, the J call TRBJ2-3; no definite D call. V was trimmed by 2 bases and J by 0 bases, leaving 3 bases between them. Germline assignment: CDR1 SGHVS and CDR2 FQNEAQ. The CDR3 covers 13 residues. The DNA of the CDR3 is TGTGCCAGCAGCTTATTAAGCACAGATACGCAGTATTTT. Encoded protein: CASSLLSTDTQYF.

The rearrangement joins TRBV24-1 to TRBJ2-5; TRBD2 is a possible D gene (6 bases). Between the trimmed V and J ends, which lost 6 bases and 2 bases, there was a span of 18 bases. CDR1 and CDR2 from the germline V gene are KGHDR and SFDVKD. The CDR3 sequence is 16 residues long. The CDR3 coding sequence is TGTGCCACCAGTCGATCCGGGGGTTCTAGTCAAGAGACCCAGTACTTC. The encoded protein is CATSRSGGSSQETQYF.

V usage is TRBV6-5 and J usage is TRBJ2-7, with 8 bases fitting TRBD2. The CDR3 contains 14 residues. The trim removed 6 bases at V and 2 bases at J, leaving 6 bases unmatched. Germline lookup yields CDR1 MNHEY and CDR2 SVGAGI. The CDR3 loop reads CASRLAGLTYEQYF. The CDR3 DNA follows: TGTGCCAGCAGATTAGCGGGATTAACCTACGAGCAGTACTTC.

A few counts support this clonotype. This chain joins TRBV6-4 and TRBJ2-5, with unresolved D. V lost 5 bases, J lost 2 bases, and 9 bases lay in between. The CDR3 extends over 13 amino acids. Germline lookup yields CDR1 MRHNA and CDR2 SNTAGT. The DNA of the CDR3 is TGTGCCAGCAGTTATCGTAGACAAGAGACCCAGTACTTC. The encoded protein is CASSYRRQETQYF.

The chain employs TRBV5-1 and TRBJ2-3; the match to TRBD2 covers 13 bases. The CDR3 runs to 15 residues. J was trimmed by 5 bases and V by 6 bases; bases with no gene match: 6. Germline V lookup: CDR1 SGHRS, CDR2 YFSETQ. In DNA form, the CDR3 reads TGCGCCAGCACACTCACTAGCGGGAGGGTAGATACGCAGTATTTT. This sequence encodes CASTLTSGRVDTQYF.

Only a few counts were recorded for this clonotype. With a much larger clone just one base away, this may be a read error. The V and J genes are TRBV12-3 or TRBV12-4 and TRBJ2-5; D might be TRBD1 (5 bases). The CDR3 runs 12 residues. CDR3 nucleotide sequence: TGTGCCGGCAGTTTATCCAGGGCGGACCAGTACTTC. It is translated as CAGSLSRADQYF.

The chain has TRBV6-2 or TRBV6-3 and TRBJ2-7; 11 nucleotides match TRBD2. V shed 6 bases, J shed 3 bases, and the junction held 10 bases outside the gene matches. The CDR3 spans 16 residues. Germline V gives CDR1 MNHEY, CDR2 SVGEGT. CDR3 region: CASRFTGLAANYEQYF. DNA of the CDR3: TGTGCCAGCAGGTTCACGGGACTAGCGGCAAACTACGAGCAGTACTTC.

The rearrangement links TRBV28 to TRBJ1-1; D remains ambiguous. V lost 5 bases and J 1 base, leaving 14 bases between the germline ends. This CDR3 comprises 15 residues. Germline CDR1 is MDHEN and CDR2 is SYDVKM. CDR3 DNA: TGTGCCAGCAGTGTCGGACGGATTTCGAACACTGAAGCTTTCTTT. Protein product: CASSVGRISNTEAFF.

A few counts support this clonotype. CDR3 sequence: CASSRQGGWEKLFF. In DNA, the CDR3 is TGTGCCAGCAGTAGACAGGGGGGTTGGGAAAAACTGTTTTTT. The J gene is TRBJ1-4, the V gene TRBV6-1; the match to TRBD1 covers 9 bases. The CDR3 totals 14 residues. Germline-derived CDR1 and CDR2 are MNHNS and SASEGT. V was clipped by 5 bases and J by 8 bases; unmatched bases: 6.

This clonotype was seen repeatedly, ten times or more. The chain recombines TRBV2 with TRBJ2-3, with 7 nucleotides matching TRBD2. V dropped 3 bases and J dropped 2; count of bases not matched to a gene: 11. CDR1 and CDR2 (germline): SNHLY, FYNNEI. The CDR3 covers 17 residues. CDR3 DNA: TGTGCCAGCAGTGAGGGTGGGGGGGTTCCTTTCACAGATACGCAGTATTTT. This translates into CASSEGGGVPFTDTQYF.

The CDR3 is CASSIGGTADISNQPQHF. The CDR3 DNA is TGTGCCAGTAGTATAGGTGGGACAGCCGATATTAGCAATCAGCCCCAGCATTTT. The chain uses TRBV19 and TRBJ1-5, with 7 positions matching TRBD1. CDR1 LNHDA and CDR2 SQIVND come from the germline V gene (reference sequence). The CDR3 has 18 amino acids. With 1 base clipped from V and 0 bases from J, the junction kept 9 bases outside the gene matches.

On this clonotype itself: An end of the junction does not agree with germline; a read error may underlie this. V usage is TRBV19 and J usage is TRBJ2-1; possible D gene TRBD2, 6 bases. Germline V lookup: CDR1 LNHDA, CDR2 SQIVND (reference sequence). The CDR3 has 16 residues. Written as DNA, the CDR3 is TGTGCCAGTAGTACCCCCGGGGGAGGCCTCTACGATGAGCAGTTCTTC. Protein sequence: CASSTPGGGLYDEQFF.

The rearrangement joins TRBV3-1 to TRBJ1-1; no firm D call. Trimming took 4 bases from V and 4 from J, leaving 10 bases between them. The germline V gene encodes CDR1 LGHDT and CDR2 YNNKEL (reference sequence). The CDR3 totals 13 residues. This CDR3 reads CASSLGEITEAFF. The CDR3 nucleotides are TGTGCCAGCAGCCTCGGGGAAATCACTGAAGCTTTCTTT.

This clonotype was counted only a few times. This chain links TRBV10-3 with TRBJ1-1; no clear D. Germline V gene sequence: CDR1 ENHRY, CDR2 SYGVKD. The CDR3 is 12 residues long. Between the trimmed V and J ends, which lost 6 bases and 4 bases, there was a span of 9 bases. CDR3 in DNA: TGTGCCATCAGAGCTCCGGGCACTGAAGCTTTCTTT. It codes for CAIRAPGTEAFF.

This clonotype was recorded at least ten times. The CDR3 DNA follows: TGTGCCAGCAGTGAAGGTGGTAGCACAGATACGCAGTATTTT. Translating gives CASSEGGSTDTQYF. The rearrangement links TRBV6-1 to TRBJ2-3; D is uncertain. Per the germline V gene, CDR1 is MNHNS and CDR2 is SASEGT. The CDR3 sequence is 14 residues long. V was pared by 1 base and J by 0 bases, with 5 bases between.

The gene calls are TRBV6-1 and TRBJ2-6; possibly TRBD1 for D (5 bases). Germline CDR1 and CDR2: MNHNS and SASEGT. The CDR3 totals 13 residues. The ends were cut back, 7 bases at V and 2 bases at J, with 6 bases in the middle. The CDR3 bases are TGTGCCAGCAAAGGGGCTGGGGCCAACGTCCTGACTTTC. Translation: CASKGAGANVLTF.

This clonotype was detected a few times. The rearrangement uses TRBV11-1 and TRBJ2-1, with unresolved D. This CDR3 has 11 amino acids. Trimming pared 2 bases from V and 13 bases from J, leaving 9 bases between. Germline values: CDR1 SGHAT, CDR2 FQDESV (reference sequence). This CDR3 is CASSLLGNQFF. DNA of the CDR3: TGTGCCAGCAGCTTACTGGGGAACCAGTTCTTC.

The rearrangement uses TRBV9 and TRBJ2-2; a weak D match, TRBD2 (6 bases). The CDR3 extends over 14 amino acids. In germline, CDR1 is SGDLS, CDR2 YYNGEE. Trimming shortened V by 4 bases and J by 5 bases, and 12 bases separated the two germline ends. The CDR3, as DNA: TGTGCCAGCAGCCCGGGACTCCAAACCGGGGAGCTGTTTTTT. The encoded protein is CASSPGLQTGELFF.

The chain couples TRBV4-1 to TRBJ2-6; D unclear. Trimming removed 1 base at V and 2 bases at J, with 0 bases between. The CDR3 loop spans 13 amino acids. Germline loops: CDR1 MGHRA, CDR2 YSYEKL. The CDR3 nucleotides are TGCGCCAGCAGCCAAGCTGGGGCCAACGTCCTGACTTTC. As protein: CASSQAGANVLTF.

This clonotype was observed a handful of times. J is TRBJ2-7 and V is TRBV5-5, with D possibly being TRBD1 (6 bases). This CDR3 is built from 14 residues. Germline V gene sequence: CDR1 SGHKS, CDR2 YYEKEE (reference sequence). V lost 4 bases and J lost 4, with 15 bases in between. CDR3 DNA sequence: TGTGCCAGCAGCCCCTATCCCGGGACATACGAGCAGTACTTC. It is translated as CASSPYPGTYEQYF.

The chain joins TRBV13 to TRBJ2-1; D is perhaps TRBD2 (6 bases). In germline, CDR1 is PRHDT, CDR2 FYEKMQ (reference sequence). Trimming pared 2 bases from V and 0 bases from J, leaving 14 bases between. The CDR3 loop spans 17 amino acids. The CDR3 reads CASSLWRDGSSYNEQFF. In DNA form, the CDR3 reads TGTGCCAGCAGCTTATGGAGAGACGGGAGCTCCTACAATGAGCAGTTCTTC. The entire variable domain, with the rest obtained from reference TRBV13 and TRBJ2-1, is as follows: AAGVIQSPRHLIKEKRETATLKCYPIPRHDTVYWYQQGPGQDPQFLISFYEKMQSDKGSIPDRFSAQQFSDYHSELNMSSLELGDSALYFCASSLWRDGSSYNEQFFGPGTRLTVL.

Only a few counts were recorded for this clonotype. This chain links TRBV12-3 or TRBV12-4 with TRBJ2-3; 15 bases fit TRBD2. V lost 5 bases to trimming and J lost 4 bases; unmatched junction nucleotides: 1. CDR3 length: 15 residues. The DNA of the CDR3 is TGTGCCAGCAGTAGGACTAGCGGGAGGGCAGATACGCAGTATTTT. Its protein is CASSRTSGRADTQYF.